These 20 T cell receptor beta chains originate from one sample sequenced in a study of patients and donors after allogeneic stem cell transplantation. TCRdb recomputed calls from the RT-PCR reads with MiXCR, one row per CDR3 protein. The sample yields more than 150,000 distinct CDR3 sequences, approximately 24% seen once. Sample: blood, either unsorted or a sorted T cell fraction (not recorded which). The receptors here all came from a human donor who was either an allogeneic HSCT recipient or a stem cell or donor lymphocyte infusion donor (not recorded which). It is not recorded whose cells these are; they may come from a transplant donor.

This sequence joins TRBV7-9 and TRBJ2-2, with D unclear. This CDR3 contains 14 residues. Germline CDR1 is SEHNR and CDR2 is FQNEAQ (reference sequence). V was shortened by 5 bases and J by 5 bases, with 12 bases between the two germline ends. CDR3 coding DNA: TGTGCCAGCAGCCGACCCCTTGGAACCGGGGAGCTGTTTTTT. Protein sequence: CASSRPLGTGELFF.

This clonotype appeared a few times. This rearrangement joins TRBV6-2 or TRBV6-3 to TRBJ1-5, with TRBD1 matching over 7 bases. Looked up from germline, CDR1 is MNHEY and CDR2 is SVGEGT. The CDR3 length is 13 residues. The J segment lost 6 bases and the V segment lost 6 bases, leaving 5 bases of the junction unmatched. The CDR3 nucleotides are TGTGCCAGCAGCTCGACAGGGTTTCAGCCCCAGCATTTT. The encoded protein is CASSSTGFQPQHF.

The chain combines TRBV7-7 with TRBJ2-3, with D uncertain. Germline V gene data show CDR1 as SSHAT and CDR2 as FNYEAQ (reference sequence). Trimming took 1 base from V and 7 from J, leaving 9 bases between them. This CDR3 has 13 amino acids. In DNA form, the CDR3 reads TGTGCCAGCAGCTTAGACGGGCGAAATACGCAGTATTTT. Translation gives CASSLDGRNTQYF. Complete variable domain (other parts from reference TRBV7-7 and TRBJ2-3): GAGVSQSPRYKVTKRGQDVTLRCDPISSHATLYWYQQALGQGPEFLTYFNYEAQPDKSGLPSDRFSAERPEGSISTLTIQRTEQRDSAMYRCASSLDGRNTQYFGPGTRLTVL.

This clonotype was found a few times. The DNA of the CDR3 is TGTGCCAGCAGCATCAGGGGTTCGGGCACCGGGGAGCTGTTTTTT. Translating it yields CASSIRGSGTGELFF. V gene TRBV27 combines with J gene TRBJ2-2, with D maybe TRBD1 (6 bases). Germline CDR1 reads MNHEY; CDR2 reads SMNVEV (reference sequence). V shed 6 bases and J shed 4 bases, with 15 bases lying between them. The CDR3 covers 15 residues.

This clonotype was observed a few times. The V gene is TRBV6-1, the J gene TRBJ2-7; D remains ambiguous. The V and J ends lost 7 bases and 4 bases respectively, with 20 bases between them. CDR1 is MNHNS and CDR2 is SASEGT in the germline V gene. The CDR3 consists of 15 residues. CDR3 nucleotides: TGTGCCAGCATTCCTCGGGCAGGCACTAATTACGAGCAGTACTTC. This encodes CASIPRAGTNYEQYF.

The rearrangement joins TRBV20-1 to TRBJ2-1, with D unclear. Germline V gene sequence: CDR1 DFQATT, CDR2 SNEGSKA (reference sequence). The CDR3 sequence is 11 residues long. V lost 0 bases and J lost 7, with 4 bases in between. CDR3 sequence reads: CSARELNEQFF. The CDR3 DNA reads TGCAGTGCTAGAGAGCTTAATGAGCAGTTCTTC.

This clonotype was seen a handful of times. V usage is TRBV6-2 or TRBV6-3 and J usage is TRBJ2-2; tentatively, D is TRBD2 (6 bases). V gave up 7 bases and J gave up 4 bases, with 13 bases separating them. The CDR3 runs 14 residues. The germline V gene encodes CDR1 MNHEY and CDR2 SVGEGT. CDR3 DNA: TGTGCCAGCATCATACTAGCCGGCACCGGGGAGCTGTTTTTT. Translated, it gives CASIILAGTGELFF.

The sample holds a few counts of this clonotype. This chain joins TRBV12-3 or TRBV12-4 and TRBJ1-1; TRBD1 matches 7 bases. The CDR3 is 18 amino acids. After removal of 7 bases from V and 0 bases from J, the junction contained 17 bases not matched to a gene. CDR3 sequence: CASTGGRGVFSLNTEAFF. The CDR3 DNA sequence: TGTGCCAGCACTGGGGGCAGGGGGGTATTCTCATTGAACACTGAAGCTTTCTTT.

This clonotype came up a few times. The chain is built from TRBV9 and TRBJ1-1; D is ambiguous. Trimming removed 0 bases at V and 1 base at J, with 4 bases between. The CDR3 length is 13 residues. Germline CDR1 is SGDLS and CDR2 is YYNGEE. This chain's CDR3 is CASSVGPNTEAFF. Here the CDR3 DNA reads TGTGCCAGCAGCGTAGGTCCGAACACTGAAGCTTTCTTT.

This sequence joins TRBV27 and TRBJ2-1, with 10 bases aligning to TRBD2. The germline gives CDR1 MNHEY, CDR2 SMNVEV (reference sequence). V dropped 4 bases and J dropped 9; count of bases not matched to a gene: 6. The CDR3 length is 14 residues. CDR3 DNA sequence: TGTGCCAGCAGTTGGATAGCGGGAGGTACTGAGCAGTTCTTC. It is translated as CASSWIAGGTEQFF.

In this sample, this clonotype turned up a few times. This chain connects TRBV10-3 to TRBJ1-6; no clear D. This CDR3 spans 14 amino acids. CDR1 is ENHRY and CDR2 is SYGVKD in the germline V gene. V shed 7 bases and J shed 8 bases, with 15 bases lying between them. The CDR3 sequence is CAITPGPGDSPLHF. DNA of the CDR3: TGTGCCATCACCCCGGGTCCTGGAGATTCACCCCTCCACTTT.

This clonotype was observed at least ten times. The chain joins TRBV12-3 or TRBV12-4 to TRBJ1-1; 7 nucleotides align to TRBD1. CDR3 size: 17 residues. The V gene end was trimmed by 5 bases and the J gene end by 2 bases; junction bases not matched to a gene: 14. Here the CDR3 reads CASSPRTGIETNTEAFF. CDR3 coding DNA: TGTGCCAGCAGTCCCCGGACAGGTATTGAGACCAACACTGAAGCTTTCTTT.

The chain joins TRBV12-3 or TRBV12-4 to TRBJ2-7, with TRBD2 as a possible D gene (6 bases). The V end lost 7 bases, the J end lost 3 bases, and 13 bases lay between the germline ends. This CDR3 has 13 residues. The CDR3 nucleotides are TGTGCCAGCACCTGGGACTGGTACTACGAGCAGTACTTC. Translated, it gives CASTWDWYYEQYF.

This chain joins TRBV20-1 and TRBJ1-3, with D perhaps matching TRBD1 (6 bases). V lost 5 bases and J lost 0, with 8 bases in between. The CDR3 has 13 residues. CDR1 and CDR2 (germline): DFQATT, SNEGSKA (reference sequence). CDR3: CSAGQSSGNTIYF. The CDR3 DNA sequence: TGCAGTGCTGGACAGAGCTCTGGAAACACCATATATTTT.

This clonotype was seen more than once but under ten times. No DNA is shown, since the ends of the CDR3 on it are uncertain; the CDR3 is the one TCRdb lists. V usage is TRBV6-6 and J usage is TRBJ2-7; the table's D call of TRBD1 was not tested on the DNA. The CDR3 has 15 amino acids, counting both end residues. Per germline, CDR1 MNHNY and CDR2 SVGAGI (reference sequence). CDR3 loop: CASSSGQGLYYEQYF.

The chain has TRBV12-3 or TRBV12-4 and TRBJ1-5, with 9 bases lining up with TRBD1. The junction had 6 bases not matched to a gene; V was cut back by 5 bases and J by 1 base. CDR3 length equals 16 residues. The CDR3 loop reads CASSPGTGLSNQPQHF. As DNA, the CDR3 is TGTGCCAGCAGTCCCGGGACAGGGCTGAGCAATCAGCCCCAGCATTTT.

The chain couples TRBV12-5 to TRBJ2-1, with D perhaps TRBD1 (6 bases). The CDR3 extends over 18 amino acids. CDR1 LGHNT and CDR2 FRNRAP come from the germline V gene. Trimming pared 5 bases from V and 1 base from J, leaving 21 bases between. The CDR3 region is CASGKKRLYRVSYNEQFF. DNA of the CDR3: TGTGCTAGTGGTAAAAAGAGGCTTTACAGGGTATCCTACAATGAGCAGTTCTTC.

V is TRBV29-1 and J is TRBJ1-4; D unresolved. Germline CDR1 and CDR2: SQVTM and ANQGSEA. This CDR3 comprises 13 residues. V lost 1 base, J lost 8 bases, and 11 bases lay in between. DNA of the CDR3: TGCAGCGTTGAAGGGCCCGTTGGGGAAAAACTGTTTTTT. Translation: CSVEGPVGEKLFF.

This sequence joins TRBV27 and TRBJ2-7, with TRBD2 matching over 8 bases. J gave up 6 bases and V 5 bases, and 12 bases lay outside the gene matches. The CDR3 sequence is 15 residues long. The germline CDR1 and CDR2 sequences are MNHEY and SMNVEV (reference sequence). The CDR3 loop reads CASSLGLASSSEQYF. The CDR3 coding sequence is TGTGCCAGCAGTCTCGGACTAGCTTCTTCTTCCGAGCAGTACTTC.

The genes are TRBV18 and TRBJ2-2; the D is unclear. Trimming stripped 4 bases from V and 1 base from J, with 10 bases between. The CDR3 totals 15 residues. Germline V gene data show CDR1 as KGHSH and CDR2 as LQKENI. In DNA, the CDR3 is TGTGCCAGCTCACGACAAGCCGGGAACACCGGGGAGCTGTTTTTT. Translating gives CASSRQAGNTGELFF.